What follows is one TCR beta chain and its context. Since no conserved phenylalanine or tryptophan closes the CDR3, a read error is the likely cause. The data originate from a study of blood T cells in healthy people across ages. The use of a sample-barcoded 5' primer and a J-beta primer mix characterized a second PCR of about 6 to 12 cycles. TCRdb reanalysed the 5' RACE reads using MiXCR and keeps one entry per CDR3 protein. The table lists about 930,000 distinct CDR3 sequences, about 27% of them singletons. The CDR3 is 15 amino acids. With 4 bases clipped from V and 1 base from J, the junction kept 4 bases outside the gene matches. These data were likewise used in another study, on T cells of mothers and their children. This second study says: Nine systemically healthy Caucasian donors: three mothers, six children.

The specimen was blood. This chain links TRBV12-3 or TRBV12-4 with TRBJ2-3; TRBD2 matches at 8 bases. This clonotype was sampled from a woman aged 40 to 50 in good health. CDR3 loop: CASSYVRGGTDTQYS. The CDR3 bases are TGTGCCAGCAGTTATGTGCGGGGGGGCACAGATACGCAGTATTCC.